These T cell receptor beta chains were read from a single sample in a study of early T cells in non-severe SARS-CoV-2 infection. TCRdb used MiXCR to reprocess the 5' RACE reads, holding one entry per CDR3 protein. The sample lists 60,000 to 65,000 distinct CDR3 sequences; 12% were seen once. Specimen: whole blood. The source of these receptors is an adult who was a healthcare worker with PCR-confirmed SARS-CoV-2 infection or an uninfected control (not recorded which). The CDR3 runs from the conserved cysteine through the conserved F or W.

v_gene,CDR3aa
TRBV20-1,CSARVAGLAGFGEQYF
TRBV28,CASSFSPGVTEAFF
TRBV27,CASSSWGDSENDKLFF
TRBV28,CASKRRTGDYEQYF
TRBV7-3,CASSLEGTSEQYF
TRBV7-2,CASTLGLAGVQETQYF
TRBV5-1,CASSLEPGLEQYF
TRBV20-1,CSAGRAGTSGSSGQETQYF
TRBV20-1,CSAGQGNEQYF
TRBV6-5,CASSYSQGYNSPLHF
TRBV12-3/TRBV12-4,CASSFQGSTDTQYF
TRBV20-1,CSATPIAGAYNEQFF
TRBV7-9,CASTLSELPTEAFF
TRBV7-8,CASSLASQGARGYGYTF
TRBV30,CAWSITISREHEQYF
TRBV28,CASTKAYEQYF